This paragraph covers one TCR beta chain sequence. Antigen: not known. The authors reverse transcribed all of the isolated RNA, so sequencing captured expressed TCRB transcripts. Sequenced by immunoSEQ multiplex PCR; TCRdb stores in-frame clones only, minus some. The top ten clones hold 0.5% of a sample with about 180,000 clones, under 9.5% of them seen once. Trimming took off 0 bases at V and 6 bases at J, with 9 bases between the two ends. Germline lookup yields CDR1 SGHDN and CDR2 FVKESK. The CDR3 consists of 15 residues. This record belongs to a study of beta chain features in type 1 diabetes. Study-wide results and caveats: Possible PCR preference for shorter templates applied equally to patients and controls. cDNA-based reads could over-represent cells with high TCR expression. At VDJ recombination sites, type 1 diabetes patients had fewer insertions and more deleted nucleotides. All four CD4+ subsets from Type 1 diabetes patients carried moderately but significantly shorter TCRB CDR3s.

The TCR comes from a man between 18 and 35 years old with type 1 diabetes. The source material was central memory CD4+ T cells from blood. This chain links TRBV14 with TRBJ1-6; D gene uncertain. This CDR3 is CASSQDQQFNSPLHF. Here the CDR3 DNA reads TGTGCCAGCAGCCAAGATCAACAGTTTAATTCACCCCTCCACTTT.